This T cell receptor beta chain was profiled in a study of CD8 T cells in ankylosing spondylitis. Study-wide points: Significant enrichment of disease-linked clones was reported in matched ankylosing spondylitis synovial fluid. In ankylosing spondylitis blood, a motif of seven to nine highly homologous TCR beta variants appeared characteristic.

Comments on this clonotype: Its antigen is unidentified.

V lost 2 bases to trimming and J lost 4 bases; unmatched junction nucleotides: 6. The CDR3 is 15 residues long. Germline-derived CDR1 and CDR2 are SGHRS and YFSETQ. Construction of TCR beta libraries was performed using quantitative 5'-RACE with molecular barcodes. TCRdb re-called the 5' RACE reads through MiXCR, storing one row per CDR3 protein. This table holds 250,000 to 350,000 distinct CDR3 sequences, 20% found once. This TCR was sampled from a male donor with ankylosing spondylitis or in good health (not recorded which). The V call is TRBV5-1, the J call TRBJ2-3, with 8 bases aligning to TRBD1. The sequencing input was blood, either unsorted or a sorted T cell fraction (not recorded which). The DNA of the CDR3 is TGCGCCAGCAGCTTCCAGGGGGCGTATTCAGATACGCAGTATTTT. Protein sequence: CASSFQGAYSDTQYF.